This TCR beta chain was recorded in a study of T cells after posttransplantation cyclophosphamide. Findings and limits, study-wide: After PTCy, TRB diversity resembled that of CNI/methotrexate controls.

This related bone marrow graft donor gave peripheral blood on the day of marrow donation. Worth noting for this clone: No antigen is known for it.

V was shortened by 6 bases and J by 7 bases, with 15 bases between the two germline ends. The CDR3 covers 14 residues. CDR1 and CDR2 (germline): MNHEY, SVGAGI. Clones were sequenced by immunoSEQ multiplex PCR, and TCRdb holds only the in-frame ones, with some missing. The sample holds about 66,000 clones; 93% are singletons and the top ten take roughly 3%. The gene calls are TRBV6-5 and TRBJ2-2; D uncertain. Sequencing input: PBMCs. The receptor was derived from a woman aged 25 to 45 in good health and a related stem cell transplant donor. CDR3 coding DNA: TGTGCCAGCAGCGGCCGTCTTCATGTCGGGGAGCTGTTTTTT. Translated: CASSGRLHVGELFF.